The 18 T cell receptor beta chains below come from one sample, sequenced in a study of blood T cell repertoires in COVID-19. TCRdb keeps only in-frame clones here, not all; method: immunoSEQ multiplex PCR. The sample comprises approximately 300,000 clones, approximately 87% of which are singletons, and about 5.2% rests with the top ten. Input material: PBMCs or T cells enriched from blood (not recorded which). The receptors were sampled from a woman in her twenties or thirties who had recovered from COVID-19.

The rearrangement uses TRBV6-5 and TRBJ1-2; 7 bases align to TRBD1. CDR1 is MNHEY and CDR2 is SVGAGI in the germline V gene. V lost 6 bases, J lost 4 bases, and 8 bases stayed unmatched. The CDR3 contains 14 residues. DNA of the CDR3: TGTGCCAGCAGGAAAACAGGGGTAACCTATGGCTACACCTTC. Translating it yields CASRKTGVTYGYTF.

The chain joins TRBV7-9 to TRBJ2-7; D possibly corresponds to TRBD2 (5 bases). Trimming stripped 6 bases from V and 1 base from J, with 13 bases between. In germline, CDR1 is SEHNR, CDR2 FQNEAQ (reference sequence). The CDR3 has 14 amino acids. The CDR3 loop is CASSSIPGSYEQYF. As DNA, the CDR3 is TGTGCCAGCAGTTCCATTCCGGGGTCCTACGAGCAGTACTTC.

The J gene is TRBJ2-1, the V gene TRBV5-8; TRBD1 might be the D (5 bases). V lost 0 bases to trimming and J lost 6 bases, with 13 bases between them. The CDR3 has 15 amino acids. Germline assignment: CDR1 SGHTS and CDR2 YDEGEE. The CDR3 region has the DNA TGTGCCAGCAGCTTGGGACAGCTCTTTTTCAATGAGCAGTTCTTC. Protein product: CASSLGQLFFNEQFF.

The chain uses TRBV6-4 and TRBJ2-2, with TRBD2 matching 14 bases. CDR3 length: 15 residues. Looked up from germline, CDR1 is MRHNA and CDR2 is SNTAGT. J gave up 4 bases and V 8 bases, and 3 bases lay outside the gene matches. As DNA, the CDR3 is TGTGCCAGCCGGACTAGCGGGGGGATCACCGGGGAGCTGTTTTTT. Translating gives CASRTSGGITGELFF.

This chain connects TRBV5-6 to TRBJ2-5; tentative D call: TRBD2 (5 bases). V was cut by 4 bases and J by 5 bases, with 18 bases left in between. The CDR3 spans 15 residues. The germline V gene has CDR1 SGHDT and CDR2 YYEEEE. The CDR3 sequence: CASSPRAGVGETQYF. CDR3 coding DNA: TGTGCCAGCAGCCCCCGCGCCGGGGTGGGGGAGACCCAGTACTTC.

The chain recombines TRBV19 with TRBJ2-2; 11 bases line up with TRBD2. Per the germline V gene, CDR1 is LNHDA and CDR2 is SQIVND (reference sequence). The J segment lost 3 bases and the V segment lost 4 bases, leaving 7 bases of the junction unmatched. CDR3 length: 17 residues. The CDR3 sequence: CASSTPLAGGHTGELFF. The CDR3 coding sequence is TGTGCCAGTAGTACTCCCCTAGCGGGGGGCCACACCGGGGAGCTGTTTTTT.

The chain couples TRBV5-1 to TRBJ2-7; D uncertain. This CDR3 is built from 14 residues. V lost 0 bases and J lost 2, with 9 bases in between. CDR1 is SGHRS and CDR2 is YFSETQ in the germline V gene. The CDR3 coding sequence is TGCGCCAGCAGCTTGGGATTCCGAGCCTACGAGCAGTACTTC. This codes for CASSLGFRAYEQYF.

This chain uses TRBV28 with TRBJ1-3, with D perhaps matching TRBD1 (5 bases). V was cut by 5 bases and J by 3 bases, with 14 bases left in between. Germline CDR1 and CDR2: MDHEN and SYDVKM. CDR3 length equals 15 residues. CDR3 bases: TGTGCCAGCAGTCCCCACGGGGGGTATGGAAACACCATATATTTT. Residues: CASSPHGGYGNTIYF.

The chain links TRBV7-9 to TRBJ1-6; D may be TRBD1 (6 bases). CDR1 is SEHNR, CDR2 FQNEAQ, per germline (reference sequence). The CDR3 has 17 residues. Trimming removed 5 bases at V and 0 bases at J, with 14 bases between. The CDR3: CASSTTDSSSYNSPLHF. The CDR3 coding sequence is TGTGCCAGCAGCACCACGGACAGTAGCTCCTATAATTCACCCCTCCACTTT. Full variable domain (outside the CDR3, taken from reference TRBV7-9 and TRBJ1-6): DTGVSQNPRHKITKRGQNVTFRCDPISEHNRLYWYRQTLGQGPEFLTYFQNEAQLEKSRLLSDRFSAERPKGSFSTLEIQRTEQGDSAMYLCASSTTDSSSYNSPLHFGNGTRLTVT.

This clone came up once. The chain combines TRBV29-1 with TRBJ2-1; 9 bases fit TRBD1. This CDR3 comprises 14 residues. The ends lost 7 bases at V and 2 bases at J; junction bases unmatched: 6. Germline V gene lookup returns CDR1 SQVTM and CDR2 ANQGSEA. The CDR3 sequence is CSGGQGGTYNEQFF. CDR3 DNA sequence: TGCAGCGGGGGACAGGGAGGGACCTACAATGAGCAGTTCTTC.

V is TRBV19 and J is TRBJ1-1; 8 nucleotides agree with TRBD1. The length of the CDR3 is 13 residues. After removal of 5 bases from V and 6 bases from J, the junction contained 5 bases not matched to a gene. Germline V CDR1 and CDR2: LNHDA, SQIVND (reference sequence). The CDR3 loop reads CASSFQTGAEAFF. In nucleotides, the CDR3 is TGTGCCAGTAGTTTCCAGACAGGGGCTGAAGCTTTCTTT.

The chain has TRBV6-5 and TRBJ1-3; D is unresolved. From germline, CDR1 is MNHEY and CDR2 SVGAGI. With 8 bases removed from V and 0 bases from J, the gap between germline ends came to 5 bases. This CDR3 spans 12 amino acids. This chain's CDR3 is CASHSSGNTIYF. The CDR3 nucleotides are TGTGCCAGCCATAGCTCTGGAAACACCATATATTTT.

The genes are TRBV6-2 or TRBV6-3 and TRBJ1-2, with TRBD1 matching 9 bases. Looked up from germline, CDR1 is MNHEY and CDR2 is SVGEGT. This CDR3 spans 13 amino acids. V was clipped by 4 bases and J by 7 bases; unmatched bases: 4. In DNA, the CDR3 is TGTGCCAGCAGTTTGCCGGGACAGGGTGGCTACACCTTC. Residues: CASSLPGQGGYTF.

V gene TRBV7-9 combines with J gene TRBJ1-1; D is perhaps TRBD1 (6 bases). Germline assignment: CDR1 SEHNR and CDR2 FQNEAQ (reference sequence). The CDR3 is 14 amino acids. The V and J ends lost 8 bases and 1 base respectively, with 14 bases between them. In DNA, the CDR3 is TGTGCCAGCCTGCAGGACAGCCAGAACACTGAAGCTTTCTTT. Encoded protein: CASLQDSQNTEAFF.

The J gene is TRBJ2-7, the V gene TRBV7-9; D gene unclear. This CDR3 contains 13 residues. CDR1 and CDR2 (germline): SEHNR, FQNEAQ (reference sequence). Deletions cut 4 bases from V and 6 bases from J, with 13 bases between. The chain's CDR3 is CASSSRLGLEQYF. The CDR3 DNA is TGTGCCAGCAGCTCCCGCCTTGGGCTCGAGCAGTACTTC.

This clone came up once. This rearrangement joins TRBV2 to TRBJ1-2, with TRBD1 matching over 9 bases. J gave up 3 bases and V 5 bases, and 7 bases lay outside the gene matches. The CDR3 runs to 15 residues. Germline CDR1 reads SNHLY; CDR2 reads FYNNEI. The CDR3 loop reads CASSYHRDRDYGYTF. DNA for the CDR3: TGTGCCAGCAGTTACCACCGGGACAGGGACTATGGCTACACCTTC.

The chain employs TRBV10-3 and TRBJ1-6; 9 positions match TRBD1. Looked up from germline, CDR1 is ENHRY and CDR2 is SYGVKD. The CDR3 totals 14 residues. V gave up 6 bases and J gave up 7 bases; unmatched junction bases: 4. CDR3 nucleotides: TGTGCCATCAGCCCGGGACAGGGAAATTCACCCCTCCACTTT. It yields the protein CAISPGQGNSPLHF.

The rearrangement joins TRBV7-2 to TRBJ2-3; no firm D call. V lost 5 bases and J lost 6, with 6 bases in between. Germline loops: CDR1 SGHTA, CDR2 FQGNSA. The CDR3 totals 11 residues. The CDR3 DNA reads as TGTGCCAGCAGCCCCATGGATACGCAGTATTTT. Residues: CASSPMDTQYF.